This T cell receptor (beta chain) appears in the sequencing data of a study of cytomegalovirus exposure and HLA in healthy donors. Details on this clone: The antigen remains unidentified.

The V and J ends lost 5 bases and 6 bases respectively, with 14 bases between them. This CDR3 region has 13 residues. Germline loops: CDR1 SSHAT, CDR2 FNYEAQ (reference sequence). PCR primers comprised 60 Vbeta and 13 Jbeta primers. Clones were sequenced by immunoSEQ multiplex PCR, and TCRdb holds only the in-frame ones, with some missing. Seen here are about 94,000 clones, around 80% observed once, and the top ten hold less than 0.95%. Findings of the study overall: It has been reported that TCR beta sequences accurately predicted the HLA-A and HLA-B alleles of most subjects.

This sequence joins TRBV7-7 and TRBJ2-7; maybe TRBD2 (6 bases). The origin of this receptor is a woman aged 55 to 70 in good health and CMV-seronegative. Sequences were obtained from PBMCs. This CDR3 reads CASSSTEGGEQYF. Here the CDR3 DNA reads TGTGCCAGCAGCAGTACGGAGGGTGGCGAGCAGTACTTC.